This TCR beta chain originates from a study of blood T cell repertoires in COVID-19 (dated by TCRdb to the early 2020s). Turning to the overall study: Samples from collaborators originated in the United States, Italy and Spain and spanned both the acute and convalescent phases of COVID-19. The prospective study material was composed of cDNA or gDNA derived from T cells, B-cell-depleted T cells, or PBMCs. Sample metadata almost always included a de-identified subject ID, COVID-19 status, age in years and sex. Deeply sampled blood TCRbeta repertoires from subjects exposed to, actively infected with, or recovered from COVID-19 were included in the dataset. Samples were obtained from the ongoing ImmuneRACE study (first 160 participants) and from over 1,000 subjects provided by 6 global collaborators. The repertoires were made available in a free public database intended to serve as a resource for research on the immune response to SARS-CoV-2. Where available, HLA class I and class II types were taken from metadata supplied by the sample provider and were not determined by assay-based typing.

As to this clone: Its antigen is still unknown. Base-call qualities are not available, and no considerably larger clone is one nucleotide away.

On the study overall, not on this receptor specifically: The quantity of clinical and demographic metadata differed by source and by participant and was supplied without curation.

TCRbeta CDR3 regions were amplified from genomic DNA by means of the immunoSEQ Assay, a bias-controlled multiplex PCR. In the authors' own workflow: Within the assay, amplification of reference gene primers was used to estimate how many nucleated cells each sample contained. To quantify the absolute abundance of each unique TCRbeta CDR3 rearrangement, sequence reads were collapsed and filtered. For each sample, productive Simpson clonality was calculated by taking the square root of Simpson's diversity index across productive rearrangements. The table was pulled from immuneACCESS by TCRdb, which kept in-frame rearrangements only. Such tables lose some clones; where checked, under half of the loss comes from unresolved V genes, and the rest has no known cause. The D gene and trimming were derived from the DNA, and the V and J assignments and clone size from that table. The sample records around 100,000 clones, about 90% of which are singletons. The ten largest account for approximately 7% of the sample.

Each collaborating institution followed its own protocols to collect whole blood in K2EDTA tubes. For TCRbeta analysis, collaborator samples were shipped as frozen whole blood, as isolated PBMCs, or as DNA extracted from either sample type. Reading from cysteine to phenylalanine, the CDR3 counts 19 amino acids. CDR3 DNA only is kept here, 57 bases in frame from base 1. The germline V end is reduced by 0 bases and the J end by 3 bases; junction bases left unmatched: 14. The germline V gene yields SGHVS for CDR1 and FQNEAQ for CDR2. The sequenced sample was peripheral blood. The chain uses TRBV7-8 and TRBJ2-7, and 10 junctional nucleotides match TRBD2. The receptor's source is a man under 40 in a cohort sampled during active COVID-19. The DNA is TGTGCCAGCAGCTTAGCGCGGGTTAGCGGGGGGTCCGATCACTACGAGCAGTACTTC. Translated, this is CASSLARVSGGSDHYEQYF.